This record looks at one T cell receptor (beta chain) sequence and its context. The antigen this receptor binds is unknown. No much larger clone is present one base from it, and per-base qualities are unavailable. This sample is part of a study of blood T cell repertoires in COVID-19 (TCRdb year 2020). Turning to the overall study: The collaborator samples originated in the United States, Italy and Spain and spanned the acute and convalescent phases of COVID-19. The material from the prospective study consisted of cDNA or gDNA derived from T cells, B-cell-depleted T cells, or PBMCs. Subjects who had been exposed to COVID-19, were actively infected with it, or had recovered from it provided the deeply sampled blood TCRbeta repertoires that made up the dataset. The repertoires were made available in a free public database intended to serve as a resource for research on the immune response to SARS-CoV-2. The samples were drawn from two sources: the first 160 participants of the ongoing ImmuneRACE study, and over 1,000 subjects contributed by 6 global collaborators. The sample metadata nearly always contained a de-identified subject ID, COVID-19 status, age in years and sex. Where HLA class I and class II types were available, the types were taken from metadata supplied by the sample provider, not from assay-based typing. The paper's findings and limits, for the study overall: Clinical and demographic metadata were provided uncurated, with the amount varying by source and participant.

V drops 3 bases and J drops 0 bases, leaving 9 bases in between. The CDR3 sequence holds 15 residues, the cysteine and phenylalanine included. CDR3 DNA only is kept here, 45 bases in frame from base 1. CDR1 and CDR2 (SGHRS, YFSETQ) derive from the germline V gene. The immunoSEQ Assay, a bias-controlled multiplex PCR, was used to amplify TCRbeta CDR3 regions from genomic DNA. From the authors' description of their analysis: The number of nucleated cells in each sample was estimated from the amplification of reference gene primers within the assay. Sequence reads were collapsed and filtered to measure the absolute abundance of every unique TCRbeta CDR3 rearrangement. Productive Simpson clonality was computed per sample as the square root of Simpson's diversity index over productive rearrangements. The table was pulled from immuneACCESS by TCRdb, which kept in-frame rearrangements only. Such tables lose some clones; where checked, under half of the loss comes from unresolved V genes, and the rest has no known cause. V and J calls and clone size are copied from that table; D and trimming were computed from the DNA. Present in this sample are around 280,000 clones, around 86% of which were seen just once. The ten largest clones add up to 1% to 1.5% of the sample.

Whole blood was collected in K2EDTA tubes by collaborating institutions according to the institutions' own protocols. For TCRbeta analysis, collaborators shipped samples in one of three forms: frozen whole blood, isolated PBMCs, or DNA extracted from either of those sample types. The sequence was collected from a man between 70 and 80 years old with acute or convalescent COVID-19. Sequenced: peripheral blood. The sequence is built from TRBV5-1 and TRBJ2-2, and perhaps TRBD1 as D gene, on 6 matching bases. The CDR3 protein is CASSWDNSNTGELFF. The DNA sequence reads TGCGCCAGCAGCTGGGACAACTCGAACACCGGGGAGCTGTTTTTT.